A selection of T cell receptor beta chains follows, all from one sample in a study of cytomegalovirus exposure and HLA in healthy donors. Profiling relied on immunoSEQ multiplex PCR, and the TCRdb table lists in-frame clones only, not all of them. The sample holds over 75,000 clones; about 75% are singletons and the top ten take 6%. The sequenced sample consisted of PBMCs. Receptors originate from a female donor in good health and CMV-seronegative. CDR3s include the opening cysteine and the closing phenylalanine or tryptophan. The order of the fields is D gene, V gene, J gene, clone size, CDR3 DNA, CDR3 protein. D genes are given only for firm matches. Rows may omit the clone size; those that give it use once, few, many or a size class.

TRBD1	TRBV27	TRBJ2-1	.	TGTGCCAGCAGTTTAGCGATCGGACAGGGGACCTACAATGAGCAGTTCTTC	CASSLAIGQGTYNEQFF
TRBD1	TRBV18	TRBJ1-1	.	TGTGCCAGCTCAACGGGACAGCCGAACACTGAAGCTTTCTTT	CASSTGQPNTEAFF
TRBD2	TRBV15	TRBJ2-7	.	TGTGCCACCAGCAGAGATAACAGCGGGAGAGGCGAGCAGTACTTC	CATSRDNSGRGEQYF
TRBD1	TRBV5-1	TRBJ2-7	.	TGCGCCAGCAGCGGGGGACAGAACTACGAGCAGTACTTC	CASSGGQNYEQYF
TRBD1	TRBV28	TRBJ2-5	.	TGTGCCAGCAGTTCCGGGACAGGGAGTGTGGAGACCCAGTACTTC	CASSSGTGSVETQYF
.	TRBV25-1	TRBJ2-2	.	TGTGCCAGCAGTGAAGTAGGCGGGGCCGGGGAGCTGTTTTTT	CASSEVGGAGELFF
TRBD1	TRBV5-1	TRBJ1-1	few	TGCGCCAGCAGCTTGGCCGGGGACAGGGACACTGAAGCTTTCTTT	CASSLAGDRDTEAFF
.	TRBV7-8	TRBJ1-2	.	TGTGCCAGCAGCTTAGGTGGGCTAGCTTCGGCCCGGCTAGGAAGCTACACCTTC	CASSLGGLASARLGSYTF
.	TRBV6-5	TRBJ1-1	.	TGTGCCAGCAGTTACTCGACAGCGAACACTGAAGCTTTCTTT	CASSYSTANTEAFF
TRBD1	TRBV29-1	TRBJ1-1	.	TGCAGCGTTGACACAGGGGGCTCTGAAGCTTTCTTT	CSVDTGGSEAFF
TRBD2	TRBV19	TRBJ2-1	medium-sized	TGTGCCAGTAGTCGGACTAGCGAGCCCTACAATGAGCAGTTCTTC	CASSRTSEPYNEQFF
TRBD2	TRBV5-1	TRBJ2-5	.	TGCGCCAGCAGCTGGGGACTAGCGGAAGAGACCCAGTACTTC	CASSWGLAEETQYF
TRBD1	TRBV15	TRBJ1-5	.	TGTGCCACCAGCAGACGAACAGGGGGCAATCAGCCCCAGCATTTT	CATSRRTGGNQPQHF
.	TRBV6-5	TRBJ1-5	few	TGTGCCAGCTCCGGGGGGCCTAACAATCAGCCCCAGCATTTT	CASSGGPNNQPQHF
TRBD1	TRBV27	TRBJ1-5	.	TGTGCCAACAGTCCCCAGTTGGGGACAGGGGGCGCCGGGGATCAGCCCCAGCATTTT	CANSPQLGTGGAGDQPQHF
TRBD1	TRBV27	TRBJ1-6	.	TGTGCCAGCAGGACCGGGGGACAGGGGGCAAGGAATTCACCCCTCCACTTT	CASRTGGQGARNSPLHF
TRBD1	TRBV25-1	TRBJ1-3	.	TGTGCCAGCAGTAGCACAGGGGTCCTCTCTGGAAACACCATATATTTT	CASSSTGVLSGNTIYF
.	TRBV5-4	TRBJ1-2	.	TGTGCCAGCAGCTGGGGGGAGGGTAACTATGGCTACACCTTC	CASSWGEGNYGYTF
.	TRBV10-3	TRBJ2-2	.	TGTGCCATCGGAGCCACCGGGGAGCTGTTTTTT	CAIGATGELFF
TRBD1	TRBV6-1	TRBJ1-2	.	TGTGCCAGTCAAGGGACAGGTACCGTAGGCTTTGGCTACACCTTC	CASQGTGTVGFGYTF
.	TRBV10-2	TRBJ1-1	few	TGCGCCAGCAGTGAGGGTGACCTCGGGGAAGCTTTCTTT	CASSEGDLGEAFF
TRBD1	TRBV5-1	TRBJ2-3	.	TGCGCCAGCAGAGCCGGGACAGGGAACACAGATACGCAGTATTTT	CASRAGTGNTDTQYF
TRBD1	TRBV13	TRBJ2-1	.	TGTGCCAGCAGCCCCCAATATAACAGGGGCGCTTCTACCACTGAGCAGTTCTTC	CASSPQYNRGASTTEQFF
.	TRBV5-6	TRBJ2-7	.	TGTGCCAGCAGCTTGGCCCACAGCTACGAGCAGTACTTC	CASSLAHSYEQYF
TRBD2	TRBV5-4	TRBJ2-1	.	TGTGCCAGCAGCGCGGACCTAGCGGGACTACGCCATGAGCAGTTCTTC	CASSADLAGLRHEQFF
.	TRBV7-8	TRBJ1-2	once	TGTGCCAGCAGCTTAGGGCAGGGATTCAACTATGGCTACACCTTC	CASSLGQGFNYGYTF
.	TRBV5-1	TRBJ2-3	.	TGCGCCAGCAGCTTGGGCTACCAGGTCCTTGATACGCAGTATTTT	CASSLGYQVLDTQYF
.	TRBV15	TRBJ2-7	.	TGTGCCACCAGCAGAGTCGGGGGAAGATACGAGCAGTACTTC	CATSRVGGRYEQYF
TRBD1	TRBV27	TRBJ2-1	.	TGTGCCAGCAGTCCAGGGGGTCTTCGCTCCTACAATGAGCAGTTCTTC	CASSPGGLRSYNEQFF
TRBD2	TRBV5-1	TRBJ2-5	once	TGCGCCAGCAGCCCCGGACTAGCGGGGGGGATCCAAGAGACCCAGTACTTC	CASSPGLAGGIQETQYF
.	TRBV5-1	TRBJ2-7	.	TGCGCCAGCAGCGCGAACAGCGCAGGGGCCTACGAGCAGTACTTC	CASSANSAGAYEQYF
.	TRBV6-6	TRBJ2-7	.	TGTGCCAGCAGCGATGGTGCTACCGAGCAGTACTTC	CASSDGATEQYF
.	TRBV5-1	TRBJ2-7	.	TGCGCCAGCAGCTTGGGAGGGCTCCTCCTTGTCGAGCAGTACTTC	CASSLGGLLLVEQYF
.	TRBV2	TRBJ2-7	.	TGTGCCAGCAGTGAGAGGGAGGCGGCTTTCACTACCCACGAGCAGTACTTC	CASSEREAAFTTHEQYF
.	TRBV14	TRBJ2-7	.	TGTGCCAGCACCTCCCGGTCTGGAGGGACCGAGCAGTACTTC	CASTSRSGGTEQYF
TRBD2	TRBV6-5	TRBJ2-7	once	TGTGCCAGCAGTCTAGCGGACGAGCAGTACTTC	CASSLADEQYF
TRBD1	TRBV7-2	TRBJ1-6	.	TGTGCCAGCAGCACAGGGGGTAGCAATTCACCCCTCCACTTT	CASSTGGSNSPLHF
TRBD1	TRBV19	TRBJ2-1	.	TGTGCCAGTAGTCTGGGGACAGGGAGCTACAATGAGCAGTTCTTC	CASSLGTGSYNEQFF
TRBD2	TRBV4-2	TRBJ2-5	.	TGTGCCAGCAGCCAGCCTGGGACTAGCGGGGAGACCCAGTACTTC	CASSQPGTSGETQYF
TRBD1	TRBV28	TRBJ2-7	once	TGTGCCAGCAGTTCGTCCGGGACAGGGATGTACGAGCAGTACTTC	CASSSSGTGMYEQYF
.	TRBV4-3	TRBJ1-2	.	TGCGCCAGCAGCCAAGATCTGGGGCCGGGCTATGGCTACACCTTC	CASSQDLGPGYGYTF
.	TRBV4-3	TRBJ2-2	.	TGCGCCAGCAGCCAAGAGGCAGGGGTTGAAGGCGGGGAGCTGTTTTTT	CASSQEAGVEGGELFF
TRBD2	TRBV4-2	TRBJ2-7	once	TGTGCCAGCAGCCAAGAGGATGGGGGTGGTAGCGGGAGATTATACGAGCAGTACTTC	CASSQEDGGGSGRLYEQYF
TRBD1	TRBV11-2	TRBJ2-3	.	TGTGCCAGCAGCTTACAGGGGGCTGAAGATACGCAGTATTTT	CASSLQGAEDTQYF
TRBD1	TRBV5-4	TRBJ2-5	.	TGTGCCAGCAGCTTGGGACAGGGCGTCGCAGAGACCCAGTACTTC	CASSLGQGVAETQYF
TRBD1	TRBV12-5	TRBJ2-3	.	TGTGCTAGTGGTTTGGGAAACAGGGGGCTGGAAGATACGCAGTATTTT	CASGLGNRGLEDTQYF
.	TRBV6-1	TRBJ1-5	.	TGTGCCAGCAGTGGACAGATTGAACGCATTCAGCCCCAGCATTTT	CASSGQIERIQPQHF
TRBD1	TRBV29-1	TRBJ1-1	.	TGCAGCACCACCGGGACAGGGTACACTGAAGCTTTCTTT	CSTTGTGYTEAFF
.	TRBV6-1	TRBJ2-6	.	TGTGCCAGCAGTGATAGTGGGGCCAACGTCCTGACTTTC	CASSDSGANVLTF
TRBD1	TRBV11-3	TRBJ2-7	.	TGTGCCAGCAGCGCGGGACAGGGTTACGAGCAGTACTTC	CASSAGQGYEQYF
.	TRBV6-1	TRBJ2-7	.	TGTGCCAGCAAGCGACAGAACTCCTACGAGCAGTACTTC	CASKRQNSYEQYF
.	TRBV7-2	TRBJ1-5	.	TGTGCCAGCAGCTTACAGGGCAATCAGCCCCAGCATTTT	CASSLQGNQPQHF
.	TRBV6-1	TRBJ1-3	.	TGTGCCAGCATTGAGAGGAACTCTGGAAACACCATATATTTT	CASIERNSGNTIYF